Given below is one TCR beta chain in context. Germline V gene data show CDR1 as SGHKS and CDR2 as YYEKEE (reference sequence). CDR3 size: 14 residues. The V gene lost 1 base and the J gene lost 4 bases, with 12 bases spanning the gap. This specimen belongs to a study of T cells in Graves' hyperthyroidism and ophthalmopathy. Study at large: The blood sample was taken at first diagnosis, before treatment began.

Patients between 18 and 65 years old had hyperthyroidism, newly diagnosed and lasting under 2 months. Researchers barred patients who had uncontrolled infection, other autoimmune disease, pregnancy or lactation. RNA transcripts gave rise to amplified TCR beta CDR3 regions. First-round RT-PCR with HTBI primers amplified the TCR CDR3 region. TCRdb fed the multiplex PCR reads into MiXCR, producing one record per CDR3 protein. The sample contains 300,000 to 400,000 distinct CDR3 sequences, about 15% of which appear only once. This clonotype was obtained from a woman aged 55-69 years with Graves' hyperthyroidism. The genes are TRBV5-5 and TRBJ2-7; D is ambiguous. Input material: blood. DNA of the CDR3: TGTGCCAGCAGCTTGATTTTTTCCCCGTACGAGCAGTACTTC. Protein product: CASSLIFSPYEQYF.